These 21 T cell receptor beta chains were all obtained from the same sample, sequenced in a study of identical twins. Via MiXCR, TCRdb re-called the 5' RACE reads, giving one row per CDR3 protein. The sample shows 1,800,000 or so distinct CDR3 sequences, less than 40% of them seen only once. Sequences were obtained from cord blood. These receptors were collected from a newborn girl in good health.

The rearrangement joins TRBV3-1 to TRBJ1-5; D is ambiguous. Looked up from germline, CDR1 is LGHDT and CDR2 is YNNKEL (reference sequence). Trimming shortened V by 4 bases and J by 5 bases, and 12 bases separated the two germline ends. CDR3 size: 14 residues. CDR3 region: CASSRGLRDQPQHF. The CDR3 DNA sequence: TGTGCCAGCAGCCGAGGGCTGAGAGATCAGCCCCAGCATTTT.

This clonotype was recorded a few times. The chain is built from TRBV4-1 and TRBJ2-1, with TRBD2 matching over 9 bases. V was pared by 3 bases and J by 2 bases, with 8 bases of the junction left unmatched. The germline V gene encodes CDR1 MGHRA and CDR2 YSYEKL. The CDR3 is 17 residues long. The CDR3 nucleotides read TGCGCCAGCAGCCAGTTCCCGGGACTAGCAACCTACAATGAGCAGTTCTTC. It codes for CASSQFPGLATYNEQFF.

This clonotype occurred many times. J is TRBJ1-2 and V is TRBV29-1; 7 bases agree with TRBD1. This CDR3 contains 13 residues. The junction had 6 bases not matched to a gene; V was cut back by 3 bases and J by 5 bases. Germline V gives CDR1 SQVTM, CDR2 ANQGSEA. CDR3 sequence reads: CSVDEGAGYGYTF. The CDR3 DNA reads TGCAGCGTTGATGAGGGGGCCGGGTATGGCTACACCTTC.

The V gene is TRBV5-1, the J gene TRBJ2-2, with D maybe TRBD2 (6 bases). CDR1 is SGHRS and CDR2 is YFSETQ in the germline V gene. V was shortened by 0 bases and J by 3 bases, with 15 bases between the two germline ends. The CDR3 spans 17 residues. The CDR3 protein is CASSLDPLATYTGELFF. For the CDR3, the DNA is TGCGCCAGCAGCTTGGACCCCCTAGCGACCTACACCGGGGAGCTGTTTTTT.

This clonotype was observed a handful of times. V gene TRBV5-1 combines with J gene TRBJ2-5; D ambiguous. The end of the DNA fits TRBJ2-7 better, so the J call may be wrong. There are 21 residues in the CDR3. Looked up from germline, CDR1 is SGHRS and CDR2 is YFSETQ. CDR3 bases: TGCGCCAGCAGCTTGAATCGGGCCCGCAATCGTGACCCCTCCCTTGTCTACGAGCAGTACTTC. Protein product: CASSLNRARNRDPSLVYEQYF.

The chain combines TRBV4-1 with TRBJ2-5, with no clear D. Germline-derived CDR1 and CDR2 are MGHRA and YSYEKL. Trimming stripped 0 bases from V and 2 bases from J, with 13 bases between. The CDR3 totals 16 residues. The CDR3 is CASSQEAYRLQETQYF. In nucleotides, the CDR3 is TGCGCCAGCAGCCAAGAAGCGTACAGACTTCAAGAGACCCAGTACTTC.

V gene TRBV5-1 combines with J gene TRBJ2-7; a possible D gene is TRBD2 (6 bases). Per germline, CDR1 SGHRS and CDR2 YFSETQ. Between the trimmed V and J ends, which lost 4 bases and 7 bases, there was a span of 21 bases. The CDR3 length is 15 residues. CDR3 nucleotides: TGCGCCAGCAGCGCTTTTAGCGGTTCCTACAATGAGCAGTACTTC. It yields the protein CASSAFSGSYNEQYF.

The V and J genes are TRBV6-5 and TRBJ2-4, with D unclear. The J call is uncertain, as TRBJ2-5 better fits the DNA end. This CDR3 has 17 residues. Germline CDR1 is MNHEY and CDR2 is SVGAGI. This CDR3 is CASSYSANAPMQETQYF. The CDR3 DNA reads as TGTGCCAGCAGTTACTCGGCTAACGCCCCGATGCAGGAGACCCAGTACTTC.

This clonotype was picked up a small number of times. The chain is built from TRBV10-3 and TRBJ2-5; a possible D gene is TRBD1 (5 bases). The V gene lost 0 bases and the J gene lost 1 base, with 9 bases spanning the gap. The CDR3 loop spans 15 amino acids. CDR1 and CDR2 from the germline V gene are ENHRY and SYGVKD. The DNA of the CDR3 is TGTGCCATCAGTGAGTCTTGGGGCCGCCAAGAGACCCAGTACTTC. This codes for CAISESWGRQETQYF.

This chain links TRBV29-1 with TRBJ2-1, with D maybe TRBD2 (7 bases). V was shortened by 7 bases and J by 12 bases, with 22 bases between the two germline ends. CDR1 is SQVTM, CDR2 ANQGSEA, per germline. The CDR3 runs to 13 residues. In nucleotides, the CDR3 is TGCAGCGCCAATCTAGTGGGGGGGCAGTGGCAGTTCTTC. Translation gives CSANLVGGQWQFF.

The V gene is TRBV29-1, the J gene TRBJ1-1, with D possibly TRBD1 on 5 matching bases. The CDR3 covers 14 residues. The germline CDR1 and CDR2 sequences are SQVTM and ANQGSEA. Trimming left V 5 bases short and J 1 base short, with 14 bases between. The CDR3 is CSVRGLGRNTEAFF. The CDR3 nucleotides read TGCAGCGTTCGGGGACTGGGCCGGAACACTGAAGCTTTCTTT.

Turning to this clonotype: It is likely a read error: a sequence one base away is far more abundant. V usage is TRBV12-3 or TRBV12-4 and J usage is TRBJ2-7, with 7 bases that match TRBD1. After removal of 5 bases from V and 6 bases from J, the junction contained 10 bases not matched to a gene. The CDR3 extends over 14 amino acids. The CDR3 sequence is CASSLRTGSCEQYF. DNA of the CDR3: TGTGCCAGCAGTCTCAGGACAGGCTCTTGCGAGCAGTACTTC.

J is TRBJ2-1 and V is TRBV20-1, with 12 positions matching TRBD2. CDR3 length: 15 amino acids. J was trimmed by 5 bases and V by 5 bases; bases with no gene match: 7. Germline V CDR1 and CDR2: DFQATT, SNEGSKA (reference sequence). CDR3 in amino acids: CSACFGLAGNNEQFF. CDR3 DNA sequence: TGCAGTGCTTGCTTCGGACTAGCGGGAAACAATGAGCAGTTCTTC.

The CDR3 sequence: CASSLIGGWGNSPLHF. The CDR3 coding sequence is TGTGCCAGCAGTTTAATAGGGGGCTGGGGTAATTCACCCCTCCACTTT. This sequence joins TRBV27 and TRBJ1-6, with 7 bases that match TRBD1. CDR1 MNHEY and CDR2 SMNVEV come from the germline V gene (reference sequence). The length of the CDR3 is 16 residues. V lost 2 bases, J lost 6 bases, and 7 bases stayed unmatched.

Only a few counts were recorded for this clonotype. This chain uses TRBV6-5 with TRBJ2-3; no reliable D call. The CDR3 has 14 residues. CDR1 and CDR2 from the germline V gene are MNHEY and SVGAGI. V was clipped by 4 bases and J by 3 bases, with 11 bases between them. CDR3 coding DNA: TGTGCCAGCAGTTCCAGCGAGACAACAGATACGCAGTATTTT. As protein: CASSSSETTDTQYF.

The CDR3 loop reads CSVELRNRGGKNIQYF. The DNA for the CDR3 is TGCAGCGTTGAACTTAGGAACAGGGGGGGCAAAAACATTCAGTACTTC. The rearrangement links TRBV29-1 to TRBJ2-4, with a weak D call TRBD1 (8 bases). Germline loops: CDR1 SQVTM, CDR2 ANQGSEA. Trimming removed 2 bases at V and 3 bases at J, with 17 bases between. The CDR3 is 16 residues long.

In the case of this clonotype: This may come from a read error, since a much larger clone is one base off. The V gene is TRBV6-5, the J gene TRBJ2-5, with D unclear. The V gene lost 8 bases and the J gene lost 9 bases, with 19 bases spanning the gap. In germline, CDR1 is MNHEY, CDR2 SVGAGI. The CDR3 loop spans 13 amino acids. The CDR3 here is CASGENPSQSQYF. The CDR3, as DNA: TGTGCCAGCGGGGAAAACCCGTCCCAGTCCCAGTACTTC.

The chain uses TRBV20-1 and TRBJ2-1; 10 bases map to TRBD2. Germline V lookup: CDR1 DFQATT, CDR2 SNEGSKA (reference sequence). J gave up 9 bases and V 6 bases, and 17 bases lay outside the gene matches. The CDR3 length is 16 residues. The CDR3, as DNA: TGCAGTGCCCTCGGGAGCGGGAGGGCCAGGACCACTGAGCAGTTCTTC. Encoded protein: CSALGSGRARTTEQFF.

The chain joins TRBV20-1 to TRBJ1-5; 10 bases are a match to TRBD1. The CDR3 totals 15 residues. Germline CDR1 reads DFQATT; CDR2 reads SNEGSKA (reference sequence). Germline trimming cut 0 bases from V and 6 bases from J; bases unmatched to any gene: 5. CDR3 loop: CSARDPRQGAQPQHF. The CDR3 DNA reads as TGCAGTGCTAGAGATCCGCGACAGGGGGCTCAGCCCCAGCATTTT.

This clonotype was observed a few times. The V and J genes are TRBV12-5 and TRBJ2-3; TRBD2 matches 8 bases. V lost 5 bases and J lost 3; bases outside the gene matches: 13. Germline assignment: CDR1 LGHNT and CDR2 FRNRAP. The length of the CDR3 is 17 residues. CDR3 protein: CASGLLRGGGSTDTQYF. The CDR3, as DNA: TGTGCTAGTGGTCTCCTCCGGGGCGGGGGGAGTACAGATACGCAGTATTTT.

The chain uses TRBV6-1 and TRBJ2-5, with 8 bases fitting TRBD2. In germline, CDR1 is MNHNS, CDR2 SASEGT. V dropped 1 base and J dropped 5; count of bases not matched to a gene: 15. The CDR3 has 18 residues. Here the CDR3 reads CASSEGRMSSGLKETQYF. The CDR3, as DNA: TGTGCCAGCAGTGAAGGGCGTATGTCTAGCGGGTTGAAGGAGACCCAGTACTTC.